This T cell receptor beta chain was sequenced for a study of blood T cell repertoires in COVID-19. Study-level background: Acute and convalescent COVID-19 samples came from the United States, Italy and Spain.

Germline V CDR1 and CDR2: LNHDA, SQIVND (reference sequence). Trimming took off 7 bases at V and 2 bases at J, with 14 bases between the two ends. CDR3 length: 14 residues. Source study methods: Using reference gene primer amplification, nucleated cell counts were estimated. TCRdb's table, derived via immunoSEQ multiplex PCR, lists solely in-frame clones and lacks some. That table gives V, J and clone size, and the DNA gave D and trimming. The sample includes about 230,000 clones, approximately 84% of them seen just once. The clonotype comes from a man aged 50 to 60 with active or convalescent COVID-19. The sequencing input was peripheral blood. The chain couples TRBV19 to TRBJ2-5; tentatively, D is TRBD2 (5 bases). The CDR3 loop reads CASTLRGGQETQYF. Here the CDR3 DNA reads TGTGCCAGTACCCTTAGAGGAGGTCAAGAGACCCAGTACTTC.